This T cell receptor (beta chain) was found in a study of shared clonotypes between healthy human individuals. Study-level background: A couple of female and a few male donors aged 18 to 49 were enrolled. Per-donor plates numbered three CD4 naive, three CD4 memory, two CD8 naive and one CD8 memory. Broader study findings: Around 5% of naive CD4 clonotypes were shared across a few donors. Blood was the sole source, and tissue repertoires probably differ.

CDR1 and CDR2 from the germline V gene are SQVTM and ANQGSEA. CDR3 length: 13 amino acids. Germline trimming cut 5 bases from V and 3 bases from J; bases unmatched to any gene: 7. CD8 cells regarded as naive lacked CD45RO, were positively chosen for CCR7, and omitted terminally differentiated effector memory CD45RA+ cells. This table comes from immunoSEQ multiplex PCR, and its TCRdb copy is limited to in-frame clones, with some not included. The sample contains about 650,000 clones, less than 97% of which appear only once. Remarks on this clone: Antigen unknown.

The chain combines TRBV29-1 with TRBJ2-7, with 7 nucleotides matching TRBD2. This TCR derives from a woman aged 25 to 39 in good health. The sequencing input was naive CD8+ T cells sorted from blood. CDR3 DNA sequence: TGCAGCGTTTTTGTGGGGGGGGACTACGAGCAGTACTTC. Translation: CSVFVGGDYEQYF.